The next 13 T cell receptor beta chains were all read from a single sample in a study of T cell responses to AZD1222 COVID-19 vaccine. Measured with immunoSEQ multiplex PCR; TCRdb has only the in-frame clones, and not every one. The table has around 110,000 clones, roughly 87% seen once; the top ten hold 7.5% to 8%. Specimen: peripheral blood, collected on day 0 of AZD1222 vaccination. These receptors all come from an adult in good health.

The chain couples TRBV2 to TRBJ2-7; D uncertain. The CDR3 totals 13 residues. V was shortened by 6 bases and J by 3 bases, with 12 bases between the two germline ends. The germline V gene encodes CDR1 SNHLY and CDR2 FYNNEI. The CDR3 region has the DNA TGTGCCAGCAGACCCCCTAGTAGCTACGAGCAGTACTTC. Amino acid sequence: CASRPPSSYEQYF.

CDR3 region: CASSYSRGVGTGELFF. DNA for the CDR3: TGTGCCAGCAGTTACTCGAGGGGGGTCGGGACCGGGGAGCTGTTTTTT. This rearrangement joins TRBV6-5 to TRBJ2-2; D possibly uses TRBD1 or TRBD2 (6 bases each). Trimming removed 0 bases at V and 5 bases at J, with 13 bases between. This CDR3 is 16 amino acids long. CDR1 is MNHEY, CDR2 SVGAGI, per germline.

J is TRBJ2-7 and V is TRBV5-1, with 9 bases matching TRBD2. V lost 0 bases, J lost 0 bases, and 10 bases stayed unmatched. The CDR3 runs 18 residues. Germline V gene sequence: CDR1 SGHRS, CDR2 YFSETQ. The CDR3 region has the DNA TGCGCCAGCAGCTTGGCCGGGCTAGCGGGACCTAACTCCTACGAGCAGTACTTC. Protein product: CASSLAGLAGPNSYEQYF. Based on the CDR3 plus reference TRBV5-1 and TRBJ2-7, the full variable domain is KAGVTQTPRYLIKTRGQQVTLSCSPISGHRSVSWYQQTPGQGLQFLFEYFSETQRNKGNFPGRFSGRQFSNSRSEMNVSTLELGDSALYLCASSLAGLAGPNSYEQYFGPGTRLTVT.

This chain links TRBV4-1 with TRBJ1-5; D is ambiguous. Trimming left V 1 base short and J 11 bases short, with 15 bases between. Germline CDR1 MGHRA, CDR2 YSYEKL. The CDR3 is made up of 14 amino acids. Here the CDR3 DNA reads TGCGCCAGCAGCCAAGTGAGTCAGTCTAGAGCCCAGCATTTT. It encodes CASSQVSQSRAQHF.

V gene TRBV27 combines with J gene TRBJ1-1; perhaps TRBD1 as D (5 bases). The CDR3 spans 12 residues. Germline values: CDR1 MNHEY, CDR2 SMNVEV (reference sequence). V was shortened by 5 bases and J by 3 bases, with 7 bases between the two germline ends. CDR3 coding DNA: TGTGCCAGCAGTAGGGGCCACACTGAAGCTTTCTTT. This codes for CASSRGHTEAFF.

This chain connects TRBV27 to TRBJ1-3; 7 bases map to TRBD1. Germline CDR1 is MNHEY and CDR2 is SMNVEV (reference sequence). Trimming cost V 8 bases and J 0 bases; bases outside gene matches: 7. The CDR3 is 15 residues long. The DNA for the CDR3 is TGTGCCAGCCGACAGGGATCTAGCTCTGGAAACACCATATATTTT. Its protein is CASRQGSSSGNTIYF.

This clone is a singleton in its sample. The chain has TRBV5-1 and TRBJ1-1; no clear D gene. This CDR3 is built from 14 residues. Trimming cost V 0 bases and J 4 bases, with 10 bases left between them. Germline-derived CDR1 and CDR2 are SGHRS and YFSETQ. CDR3 amino acids: CASSLGSVGTEAFF. CDR3 DNA: TGCGCCAGCAGCTTGGGGTCAGTTGGCACTGAAGCTTTCTTT.

This chain connects TRBV13 to TRBJ2-2; TRBD1 agrees at 10 bases. The CDR3 extends over 13 amino acids. The J segment lost 4 bases and the V segment lost 10 bases, leaving 3 bases of the junction unmatched. CDR1 PRHDT and CDR2 FYEKMQ come from the germline V gene (reference sequence). CDR3: CATGQGGTGELFF. The CDR3 nucleotides read TGTGCCACCGGACAGGGGGGCACCGGGGAGCTGTTTTTT. Filled out from reference TRBV13 and TRBJ2-2, the complete variable domain reads AAGVIQSPRHLIKEKRETATLKCYPIPRHDTVYWYQQGPGQDPQFLISFYEKMQSDKGSIPDRFSAQQFSDYHSELNMSSLELGDSALYFCATGQGGTGELFFGEGSRLTVL.

This clone has only a few counts. The rearrangement uses TRBV29-1 and TRBJ2-7, with 10 bases fitting TRBD1. This CDR3 is 12 amino acids long. V was clipped by 6 bases and J by 5 bases; unmatched bases: 4. CDR1 SQVTM and CDR2 ANQGSEA come from the germline V gene. The CDR3 sequence is CSVGTGVHEQYF. CDR3 nucleotides: TGCAGCGTCGGGACAGGGGTGCACGAGCAGTACTTC.

The rearrangement links TRBV28 to TRBJ1-6; no clear D. This CDR3 region has 19 residues. The V gene's germline CDR1 is MDHEN and CDR2 SYDVKM. V was clipped by 3 bases and J by 4 bases, with 22 bases between them. The CDR3 loop is CASSLSQRQDGVYNSPLHF. The CDR3, as DNA: TGTGCCAGCAGTTTGAGCCAACGACAAGACGGGGTTTATAATTCACCCCTCCACTTT.

The genes are TRBV3-1 (or the pseudogene TRBV3-2) and TRBJ1-2; D might be TRBD1 (6 bases). The V and J ends lost 2 bases and 6 bases respectively, with 13 bases between them. The germline CDR1 and CDR2 sequences are LGHDT and YNNKEL (reference sequence). The CDR3 contains 14 residues. In DNA, the CDR3 is TGTGCCAGCAGCCAAAGTATAACAGGGAATGGCTACACCTTC. Its translation is CASSQSITGNGYTF.

This chain links TRBV19 with TRBJ2-7; the D is unclear. This CDR3 comprises 13 residues. The germline V gene encodes CDR1 LNHDA and CDR2 SQIVND (reference sequence). V gave up 10 bases and J gave up 0 bases, with 13 bases separating them. The chain's CDR3 is CATSFTSSYEQYF. The CDR3 DNA reads as TGTGCCACCTCGTTTACGAGCTCCTACGAGCAGTACTTC.

This clone was recorded once. The chain has TRBV6-2 or TRBV6-3 and TRBJ2-3; no clear D. In germline, CDR1 is MNHEY, CDR2 SVGEGT. V dropped 4 bases and J dropped 0 bases, with 8 bases sitting between them. CDR3 length: 14 residues. The CDR3 bases are TGTGCCAGCAGTTCCAGTGCTAGCACAGATACGCAGTATTTT. Protein: CASSSSASTDTQYF.